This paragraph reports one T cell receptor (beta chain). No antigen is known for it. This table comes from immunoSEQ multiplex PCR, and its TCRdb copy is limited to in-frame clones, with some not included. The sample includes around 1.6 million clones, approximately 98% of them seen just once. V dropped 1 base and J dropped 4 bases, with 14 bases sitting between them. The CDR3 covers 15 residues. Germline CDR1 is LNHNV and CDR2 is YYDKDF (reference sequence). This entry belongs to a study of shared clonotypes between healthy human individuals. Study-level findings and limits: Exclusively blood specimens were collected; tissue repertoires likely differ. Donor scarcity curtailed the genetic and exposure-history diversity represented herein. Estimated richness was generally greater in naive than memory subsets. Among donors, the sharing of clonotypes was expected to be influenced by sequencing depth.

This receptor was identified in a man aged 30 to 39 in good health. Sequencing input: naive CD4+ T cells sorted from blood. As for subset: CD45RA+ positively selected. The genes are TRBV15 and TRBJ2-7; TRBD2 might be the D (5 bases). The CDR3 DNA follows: TGTGCCACCAGCAGAGGTGGGAGCAGTCAATACGAGCAGTACTTC. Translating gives CATSRGGSSQYEQYF. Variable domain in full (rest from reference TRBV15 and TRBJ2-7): DAMVIQNPRYQVTQFGKPVTLSCSQTLNHNVMYWYQQKSSQAPKLLFHYYDKDFNNEADTPDNFQSRRPNTSFCFLDIRSPGLGDTAMYLCATSRGGSSQYEQYFGPGTRLTVT.